Following are 15 T cell receptor beta chains from one sample sequenced in a study of T-cell memory formation after mild COVID-19. TCRdb re-called the 5' RACE reads with MiXCR, one entry per CDR3 protein. Among some 190,000 distinct CDR3 sequences listed, approximately 16% were seen once. Sequenced input: PBMCs or a T cell subset sorted from them (not recorded which). The source is an adult woman who had mild COVID-19 (a few samples of this study predate the infection). Cell type and time point are not known.

The chain couples TRBV29-1 to TRBJ2-7; possibly TRBD2 for D (6 bases). The CDR3 has 14 residues. Trimming took 4 bases from V and 2 from J, leaving 15 bases between them. Germline lookup yields CDR1 SQVTM and CDR2 ANQGSEA. The CDR3 loop is CSVVIQRAAYEQYF. The CDR3 DNA is TGCAGCGTTGTAATCCAGCGGGCAGCCTACGAGCAGTACTTC.

This clonotype has more than one count but fewer than ten. This rearrangement joins TRBV5-1 to TRBJ2-1; 8 nucleotides match TRBD1. Germline V gene lookup returns CDR1 SGHRS and CDR2 YFSETQ. The CDR3 runs to 15 residues. Trimming cost V 0 bases and J 4 bases; bases outside gene matches: 3. The CDR3, as DNA: TGCGCCAGCAGCTTGGACGGGACAGGATACAATGAGCAGTTCTTC. Encoded protein: CASSLDGTGYNEQFF. Full variable domain (remainder filled in from reference TRBV5-1 and TRBJ2-1): KAGVTQTPRYLIKTRGQQVTLSCSPISGHRSVSWYQQTPGQGLQFLFEYFSETQRNKGNFPGRFSGRQFSNSRSEMNVSTLELGDSALYLCASSLDGTGYNEQFFGPGTRLTVL.

This clonotype appeared a few times. The J gene is TRBJ2-1, the V gene TRBV7-3, with a tentative D call TRBD2 (6 bases). The germline V gene encodes CDR1 SGHTA and CDR2 FQGTGA. CDR3 length: 14 amino acids. Trimming left V 5 bases short and J 3 bases short, with 11 bases between. CDR3: CASSRSEGYNEQFF. CDR3 sequence (DNA): TGTGCCAGCAGCCGATCGGAGGGCTACAATGAGCAGTTCTTC.

In its sample, this clonotype was seen many times. The chain recombines TRBV7-2 with TRBJ2-5; possibly TRBD1 for D (8 bases). Between the trimmed V and J ends, which lost 5 bases and 4 bases, there was a span of 17 bases. The germline gives CDR1 SGHTA, CDR2 FQGNSA. The CDR3 has 15 residues. CDR3 amino acids: CASSQRTGRVETQYF. As DNA, the CDR3 is TGTGCCAGCAGCCAACGGACAGGGAGGGTAGAGACCCAGTACTTC.

This sequence joins TRBV12-3 or TRBV12-4 and TRBJ1-4; 8 bases line up with TRBD1. V lost 5 bases, J lost 0 bases, and 5 bases stayed unmatched. The CDR3 is made up of 16 amino acids. The CDR3 spells CASSAGTGATNEKLFF. As DNA, the CDR3 is TGTGCCAGCAGTGCCGGGACAGGAGCAACTAATGAAAAACTGTTTTTT.

V and J are TRBV2 and TRBJ2-2; D is unclear. This CDR3 is 13 amino acids long. Germline-derived CDR1 and CDR2 are SNHLY and FYNNEI. With 4 bases removed from V and 4 bases from J, the gap between germline ends came to 7 bases. As DNA, the CDR3 is TGTGCCAGCAGTGGGAGTGCCACCGGGGAGCTGTTTTTT. Its protein product is CASSGSATGELFF.

Only a few counts were recorded for this clonotype. This rearrangement joins TRBV12-3 or TRBV12-4 to TRBJ2-7; tentatively, D is TRBD2 (7 bases). The length of the CDR3 is 13 residues. Trimming took off 6 bases at V and 6 bases at J, with 15 bases between the two ends. CDR3 sequence: CASSRGGGSEQYF. In DNA form, the CDR3 reads TGTGCCAGCAGCCGTGGGGGGGGCAGCGAGCAGTACTTC.

The CDR3 DNA reads as TGTGCCACCAGTGATTCGAGCCGAGGTTACGAGCAGTACTTC. Translated: CATSDSSRGYEQYF. V usage is TRBV24-1 and J usage is TRBJ2-7; D gene unclear. Germline V gene sequence: CDR1 KGHDR, CDR2 SFDVKD. Trimming stripped 2 bases from V and 4 bases from J, with 11 bases between. The CDR3 is 14 amino acids.

This clonotype showed up just a few times. The chain uses TRBV11-2 and TRBJ2-7, with D tentatively TRBD1 or TRBD2 (5 bases each). CDR1 and CDR2 from the germline V gene are SGHAT and FQNNGV. Trimming pared 5 bases from V and 6 bases from J, leaving 20 bases between. The CDR3 totals 15 residues. DNA for the CDR3: TGTGCCAGCAGCCCAACGAGGGGCCTTCGGAGCGAGCAGTACTTC. Translated: CASSPTRGLRSEQYF.

This clonotype was detected only a few times. The chain has TRBV7-2 and TRBJ2-3; D ambiguous. CDR1 is SGHTA, CDR2 FQGNSA, per germline. This CDR3 spans 12 amino acids. Trimming pared 4 bases from V and 5 bases from J, leaving 7 bases between. This chain's CDR3 is CASSWPEDTQYF. The CDR3 nucleotides read TGTGCCAGCAGCTGGCCCGAAGATACGCAGTATTTT. Full variable domain (missing parts from reference TRBV7-2 and TRBJ2-3): GAGVSQSPSNKVTEKGKDVELRCDPISGHTALYWYRQSLGQGLEFLIYFQGNSAPDKSGLPSDRFSAERTGGSVSTLTIQRTQQEDSAVYLCASSWPEDTQYFGPGTRLTVL.

The chain links TRBV5-1 to TRBJ1-2; perhaps TRBD1 as D (5 bases). The CDR3 has 12 amino acids. Trimming removed 4 bases from V and 8 bases from J, with 12 bases in between. Looked up from germline, CDR1 is SGHRS and CDR2 is YFSETQ. CDR3 bases: TGCGCCAGCAGCCTGGACACTATCGGCTACACCTTC. It is translated as CASSLDTIGYTF.

The chain combines TRBV7-9 with TRBJ2-1; TRBD2 might be the D (6 bases). Germline V gene sequence: CDR1 SEHNR, CDR2 FQNEAQ (reference sequence). Trimming removed 5 bases at V and 7 bases at J, with 18 bases between. The CDR3 length is 15 residues. The CDR3 DNA is TGTGCCAGCAGCGCCTTGGGGGACTCCCTAAATGAGCAGTTCTTC. Residues: CASSALGDSLNEQFF. The full variable domain, completed using reference TRBV7-9 and TRBJ2-1, is DTGVSQNPRHKITKRGQNVTFRCDPISEHNRLYWYRQTLGQGPEFLTYFQNEAQLEKSRLLSDRFSAERPKGSFSTLEIQRTEQGDSAMYLCASSALGDSLNEQFFGPGTRLTVL.

The chain joins TRBV30 to TRBJ2-5; 8 positions match TRBD2. This CDR3 contains 13 residues. Trimming cost V 2 bases and J 5 bases; bases outside gene matches: 4. Germline V lookup: CDR1 GTSNPN, CDR2 SVGIG (reference sequence). CDR3 coding DNA: TGTGCCTGGAGTCCGACTAGCGCTGAGACCCAGTACTTC. This sequence encodes CAWSPTSAETQYF.

This rearrangement joins TRBV6-5 to TRBJ2-7; 9 bases align to TRBD1. The CDR3 is 15 residues long. With V trimmed by 7 bases and J by 4 bases, 11 bases remained unmatched. Germline V gene sequence: CDR1 MNHEY, CDR2 SVGAGI. The CDR3 DNA reads TGTGCCAGCATCCCTGGGGGGACAGGGCTGTACGAGCAGTACTTC. Encoded protein: CASIPGGTGLYEQYF.

A few counts support this clonotype. J is TRBJ2-3 and V is TRBV7-3; D is undetermined. Germline CDR1 reads SGHTA; CDR2 reads FQGTGA. The CDR3 contains 13 residues. Trimming shortened V by 5 bases and J by 0 bases, and 6 bases separated the two germline ends. The CDR3 sequence: CASSITSTDTQYF. The DNA for the CDR3 is TGTGCCAGCAGCATCACTAGCACAGATACGCAGTATTTT.